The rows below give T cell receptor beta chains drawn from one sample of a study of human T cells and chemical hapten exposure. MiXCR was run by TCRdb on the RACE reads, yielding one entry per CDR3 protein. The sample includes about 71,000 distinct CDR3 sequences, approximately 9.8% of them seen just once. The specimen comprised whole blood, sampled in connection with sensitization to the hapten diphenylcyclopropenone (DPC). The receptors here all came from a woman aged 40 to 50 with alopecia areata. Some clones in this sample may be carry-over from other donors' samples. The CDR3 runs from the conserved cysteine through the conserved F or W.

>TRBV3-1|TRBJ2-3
CASSQVTGVNTQYF
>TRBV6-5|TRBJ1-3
CASSPQKQGTSGNTIYF
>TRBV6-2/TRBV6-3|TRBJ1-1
CASSSDREWITEAFF
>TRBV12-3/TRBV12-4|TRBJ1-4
CASSFTGEKLFF
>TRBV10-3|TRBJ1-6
CAISESGGSSYNSPLHF
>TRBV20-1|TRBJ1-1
CSAKRWEGTEAFF
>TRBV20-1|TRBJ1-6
CSAREGATLPTSPLHF
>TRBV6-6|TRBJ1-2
CASRRQVVDYGYTF
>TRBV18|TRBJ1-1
CASSPPGRMSGTEAFF
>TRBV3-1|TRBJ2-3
CASSQVPGGTDTQYF
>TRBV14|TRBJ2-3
CASSQGGGRTGTQYF
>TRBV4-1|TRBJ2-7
CASSLQAGTAKVYEQYF
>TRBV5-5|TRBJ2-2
CASSRDRITGELFF
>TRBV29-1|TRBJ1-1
CSVYHSRAQAFF
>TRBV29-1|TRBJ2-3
CSVEAVFPDTQYF
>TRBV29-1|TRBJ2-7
CSSEGPEQYF
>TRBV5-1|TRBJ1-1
CASSIHSMNTEAFF
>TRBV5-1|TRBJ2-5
CASSPEEGWQETQYF
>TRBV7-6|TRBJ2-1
CASSRGTGVINYNEQFF
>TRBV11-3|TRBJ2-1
CASRRIGGDSYNEQFF
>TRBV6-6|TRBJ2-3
CASSLRRGSTDTQYF
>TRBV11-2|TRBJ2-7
CASSLDRFSTYEQYF
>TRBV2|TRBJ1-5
CASSEGQGSSVPQHF
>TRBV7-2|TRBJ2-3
CASSLGLDADTQYF
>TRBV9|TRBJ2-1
CASSGTVLAASYNEQFF
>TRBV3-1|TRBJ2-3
CASSHQTGGTDTQYF
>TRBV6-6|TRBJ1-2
CASSPTGGLVYGYTF
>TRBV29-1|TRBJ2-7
CSVALAGPYEQYF
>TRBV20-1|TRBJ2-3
CSASGATDTQYF
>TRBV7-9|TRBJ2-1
CASSRDGTSYNEQFF
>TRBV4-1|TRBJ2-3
CASSPSKGADTQYF
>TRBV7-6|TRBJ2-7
CASSLFQGGEQYF
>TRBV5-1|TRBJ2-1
CASSLHSSYNEQFF
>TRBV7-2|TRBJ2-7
CASRRGGGPYEQYF
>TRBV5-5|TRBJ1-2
CASSQDSSYGYTF
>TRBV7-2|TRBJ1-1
CASSRTRPMNTEAFF
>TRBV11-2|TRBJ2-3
CASSRGGASGITDTQYF
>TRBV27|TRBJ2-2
CASRSGLAGDTNTGELFF
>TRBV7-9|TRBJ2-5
CASSLGLVETQYF
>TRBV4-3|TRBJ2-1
CASSQDWGRRARSYNEQFF
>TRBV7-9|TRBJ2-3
CASSSQPGGLDSADTQYF
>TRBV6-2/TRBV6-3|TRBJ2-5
CASTFTFPRAETQYF
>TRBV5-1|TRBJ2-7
CASADEPGTVQF
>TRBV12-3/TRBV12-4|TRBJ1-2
CASSFVMYGYTF
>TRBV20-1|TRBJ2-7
CSARRQGGNEQYF
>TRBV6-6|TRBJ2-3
CASTAGVEVNTQYF
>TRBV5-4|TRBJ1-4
CVSSTGQGREKLFF
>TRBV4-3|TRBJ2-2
CASSQGTSGGAFGELFF
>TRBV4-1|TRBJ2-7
CASSQGTALPYEQYF
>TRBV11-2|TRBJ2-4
CASSLAAGENIQYF
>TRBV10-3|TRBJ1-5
CAISESAGSAQPQHF
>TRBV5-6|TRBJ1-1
CASSWTENTEAFF
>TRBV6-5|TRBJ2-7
CASSSRDISYEQYF
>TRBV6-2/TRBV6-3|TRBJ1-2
CASRTGYYGYTF
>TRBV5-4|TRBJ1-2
CASSFLGQDLYGYTF
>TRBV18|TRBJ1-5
CASSPGGNQPQHF
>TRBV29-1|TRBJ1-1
CSGMTGPEAFF
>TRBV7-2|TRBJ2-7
CASSPSYEQYF
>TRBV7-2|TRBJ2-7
CASSLVGTNSYEQYF